One sample yielded the 5 T cell receptor beta chains listed below, sequenced in a study of blood T cell repertoires in COVID-19. Data came from immunoSEQ multiplex PCR; TCRdb stores just in-frame clones and leaves some out. The sample includes about 300,000 clones, roughly 82% of them seen just once. The sequenced sample was peripheral blood. These receptors came from a woman aged 50 to 60 with acute or convalescent COVID-19.

The V call is TRBV3-1 (or the pseudogene TRBV3-2), the J call TRBJ2-3, with 9 bases fitting TRBD2. V trimming: 1 base; J trimming: 1 base; junction bases outside the gene matches: 3. The CDR3 extends over 16 amino acids. Germline assignment: CDR1 LGHDT and CDR2 YNNKEL (reference sequence). The CDR3 DNA reads TGTGCCAGCAGCCAAGGGCTAGCGGGACGCACAGATACGCAGTATTTT. This encodes CASSQGLAGRTDTQYF.

The chain employs TRBV7-3 and TRBJ2-1; D gene uncertain. Trimming stripped 0 bases from V and 4 bases from J, with 4 bases between. Germline V lookup: CDR1 SGHTA, CDR2 FQGTGA. The CDR3 spans 13 residues. The CDR3 spells CASSLTKYNEQFF. The CDR3 DNA reads TGTGCCAGCAGCTTAACTAAATACAATGAGCAGTTCTTC. Full variable domain (outside the CDR3, taken from reference TRBV7-3 and TRBJ2-1): GAGVSQTPSNKVTEKGKYVELRCDPISGHTALYWYRQSLGQGPEFLIYFQGTGAADDSGLPNDRFFAVRPEGSVSTLKIQRTERGDSAVYLCASSLTKYNEQFFGPGTRLTVL.

V and J are TRBV5-1 and TRBJ2-2, with D unclear. Looked up from germline, CDR1 is SGHRS and CDR2 is YFSETQ. The CDR3 length is 14 residues. The ends were cut back, 2 bases at V and 0 bases at J, with 5 bases in the middle. DNA of the CDR3: TGCGCCAGCAGCTTCGAGACGAACACCGGGGAGCTGTTTTTT. Translated: CASSFETNTGELFF.

The chain has TRBV28 and TRBJ1-4, with TRBD1 identical over 8 bases. The germline CDR1 and CDR2 sequences are MDHEN and SYDVKM. The trim removed 5 bases at V and 3 bases at J, leaving 11 bases unmatched. The CDR3 has 17 residues. The CDR3 DNA follows: TGTGCCAGCAGTCTACCCGGACAGGGCGCCTCTAATGAAAAACTGTTTTTT. Protein: CASSLPGQGASNEKLFF. The variable domain in full, with the rest retrieved from reference TRBV28 and TRBJ1-4, is DVKVTQSSRYLVKRTGEKVFLECVQDMDHENMFWYRQDPGLGLRLIYFSYDVKMKEKGDIPEGYSVSREKKERFSLILESASTNQTSMYLCASSLPGQGASNEKLFFGSGTQLSVL.

The J gene is TRBJ1-2, the V gene TRBV2, with 10 bases that match TRBD1. V lost 6 bases to trimming and J lost 5 bases; unmatched junction nucleotides: 9. Germline CDR1 SNHLY, CDR2 FYNNEI. The CDR3 runs to 15 residues. This CDR3 is CASRRQGAFRYGYTF. The DNA for the CDR3 is TGTGCCAGCAGGAGACAGGGGGCGTTTCGTTATGGCTACACCTTC.